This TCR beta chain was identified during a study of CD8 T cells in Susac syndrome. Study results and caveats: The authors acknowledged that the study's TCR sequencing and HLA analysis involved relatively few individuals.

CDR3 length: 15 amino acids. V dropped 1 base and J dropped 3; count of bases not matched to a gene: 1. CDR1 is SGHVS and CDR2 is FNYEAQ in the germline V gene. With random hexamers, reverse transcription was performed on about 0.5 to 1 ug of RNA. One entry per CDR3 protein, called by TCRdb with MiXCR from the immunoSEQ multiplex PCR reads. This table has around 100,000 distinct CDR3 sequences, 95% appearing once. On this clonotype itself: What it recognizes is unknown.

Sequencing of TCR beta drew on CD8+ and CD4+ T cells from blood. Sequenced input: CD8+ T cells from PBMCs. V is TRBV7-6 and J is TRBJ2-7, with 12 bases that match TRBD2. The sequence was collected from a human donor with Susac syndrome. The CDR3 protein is CASSLGTSGNYEQYF. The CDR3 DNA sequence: TGTGCCAGCAGCTTAGGGACTAGCGGGAACTACGAGCAGTACTTC.